The T cell receptor beta chain under discussion was sequenced for a study of cytomegalovirus exposure and HLA in healthy donors. Broader study findings: An Asian-associated ancestry cluster reportedly showed fewer N-insertions than the approximately 700-donor mean in a later analysis.

This clone occurred a few times. Antigen unknown. One junction end does not reproduce the germline sequence, and a read error may be involved. CDR1 is SEHNR and CDR2 is FQNEAQ in the germline V gene (reference sequence). CDR3 size: 13 residues. The PCR employed 60 Vbeta primers together with 13 Jbeta primers. Profiling relied on immunoSEQ multiplex PCR, and the TCRdb table lists in-frame clones only, not all of them. The sample consists of some 250,000 clones, about 80% of them appearing once. The V gene is TRBV7-9, the J gene TRBJ1-2, with a weak D call TRBD1 (5 bases). The sample was PBMCs. The origin of this receptor is a woman aged 40 to 49 in good health and CMV-seropositive. The CDR3 DNA sequence: TGTTCCAGCAGCTCGACAGTCAACTATGGCTACACCTTC. As protein: CSSSSTVNYGYTF.